One sample yielded the 21 T cell receptor beta chains listed below, sequenced in a study of OX40 agonist ivuxolimab in advanced cancers. This table comes from immunoSEQ multiplex PCR, and its TCRdb copy is limited to in-frame clones, with some not included. Among some 60,000 clones, approximately 90% were seen once, and the ten largest hold roughly 13%. The sequencing used CD4+ or CD8+ T cells sorted from blood, collected in a trial of the OX40 agonist ivuxolimab. Receptors were obtained from an adult with an advanced solid tumor such as melanoma, head and neck, liver or kidney cancer.

V usage is TRBV18 and J usage is TRBJ1-1; D gene ambiguous. The CDR3 runs 12 residues. Trimming cost V 8 bases and J 5 bases, with 12 bases left between them. CDR1 is KGHSH and CDR2 is LQKENI in the germline V gene. The chain's CDR3 is CASRERQTEAFF. The CDR3 region has the DNA TGTGCCAGCAGGGAGAGGCAGACTGAAGCTTTCTTT.

The chain couples TRBV4-1 to TRBJ2-7; D gene unclear. This CDR3 is 16 amino acids long. Germline V gives CDR1 MGHRA, CDR2 YSYEKL. V lost 0 bases and J 3 bases, leaving 15 bases between the germline ends. CDR3 amino acids: CASSQDSGARGYEQYF. The CDR3 coding sequence is TGCGCCAGCAGCCAAGATAGTGGCGCCCGAGGCTACGAGCAGTACTTC.

The chain uses TRBV29-1 and TRBJ2-7; a weak D match, TRBD2 (5 bases). V gave up 0 bases and J gave up 2 bases, with 8 bases separating them. Germline V CDR1 and CDR2: SQVTM, ANQGSEA. The CDR3 contains 13 residues. The CDR3 here is CSVEEIGTYEQYF. In DNA, the CDR3 is TGCAGCGTTGAAGAAATCGGGACCTACGAGCAGTACTTC.

The chain has TRBV5-1 and TRBJ2-2; 14 bases align to TRBD2. V lost 4 bases and J lost 5; bases outside the gene matches: 7. The CDR3 is made up of 17 amino acids. Per the germline V gene, CDR1 is SGHRS and CDR2 is YFSETQ. The CDR3 DNA follows: TGCGCCAGCAGCGTGGGACTAGCGGGAGTCCGGACCGGGGAGCTGTTTTTT. This translates into CASSVGLAGVRTGELFF.

The V and J genes are TRBV6-4 and TRBJ2-1, with 7 bases fitting TRBD2. The germline gives CDR1 MRHNA, CDR2 SNTAGT. The CDR3 spans 15 residues. Trimming took 3 bases from V and 5 from J; bases not matched to a gene: 7. The CDR3 DNA follows: TGTGCCAGCAGTGAAGGGGCTAGCGGCAACAATGAGCAGTTCTTC. It translates to CASSEGASGNNEQFF.

This chain joins TRBV9 and TRBJ1-2; D unresolved. Germline V gives CDR1 SGDLS, CDR2 YYNGEE. The CDR3 is 16 residues long. V was cut by 0 bases and J by 4 bases, with 16 bases left in between. This CDR3 reads CASSVEAREDPYGYTF. The DNA of the CDR3 is TGTGCCAGCAGCGTAGAAGCACGAGAGGATCCCTATGGCTACACCTTC.

The chain recombines TRBV25-1 with TRBJ2-2; D not resolved. Germline V gene data show CDR1 as MGHDK and CDR2 as SYGVNS. Trimming removed 0 bases from V and 3 bases from J, with 11 bases in between. The CDR3 runs 16 residues. The CDR3 spells CASSEYGAPYTGELFF. CDR3 coding DNA: TGTGCCAGCAGTGAATATGGAGCGCCGTACACCGGGGAGCTGTTTTTT.

This chain joins TRBV29-1 and TRBJ2-3; D may correspond to TRBD1 or TRBD2 (5 bases each). This CDR3 has 15 amino acids. The V end was cut by 1 base, the J end by 1 base, with 12 bases between. Germline CDR1 SQVTM, CDR2 ANQGSEA. This CDR3 is CSVEAGTDGTDTQYF. In DNA, the CDR3 is TGCAGCGTTGAAGCCGGGACCGACGGCACAGATACGCAGTATTTT.

The rearrangement links TRBV10-1 to TRBJ2-2; 11 nucleotides line up with TRBD1. V lost 3 bases and J lost 3; bases outside the gene matches: 6. The germline V gene encodes CDR1 WNHNN and CDR2 SYGVQD (reference sequence). This CDR3 has 17 amino acids. CDR3 sequence reads: CASSEGTGGFHTGELFF. As DNA, the CDR3 is TGCGCCAGCAGTGAAGGGACAGGGGGTTTTCACACCGGGGAGCTGTTTTTT.

This chain uses TRBV10-1 with TRBJ1-4; TRBD1 might be the D (5 bases). CDR1 is WNHNN and CDR2 is SYGVQD in the germline V gene (reference sequence). CDR3 length equals 18 residues. V lost 6 bases, J lost 0 bases, and 20 bases lay in between. CDR3 nucleotides: TGCGCCAGCAGCCTCCGGGTGGCAGGGTGGGCAACTAATGAAAAACTGTTTTTT. This translates into CASSLRVAGWATNEKLFF.

CDR3 sequence (DNA): TGTGCCAGCAGCCTAGGGACTAGCGGGAGTAGGGCCAATGAGCAGTTCTTC. As protein: CASSLGTSGSRANEQFF. The chain combines TRBV28 with TRBJ2-1, with 14 bases matching TRBD2. Trimming removed 6 bases from V and 6 bases from J; junction bases left unmatched: 10. CDR1 and CDR2 (germline): MDHEN, SYDVKM. CDR3 length: 17 residues. The complete variable domain, with remaining parts taken from reference TRBV28 and TRBJ2-1, reads DVKVTQSSRYLVKRTGEKVFLECVQDMDHENMFWYRQDPGLGLRLIYFSYDVKMKEKGDIPEGYSVSREKKERFSLILESASTNQTSMYLCASSLGTSGSRANEQFFGPGTRLTVL.

This clone was counted a single time. The gene calls are TRBV7-9 and TRBJ1-4, with D possibly being TRBD1 (6 bases). Germline assignment: CDR1 SEHNR and CDR2 FQNEAQ (reference sequence). The CDR3 has 13 residues. The V end was cut by 5 bases, the J end by 7 bases, with 11 bases between. CDR3 sequence: CASSGTGSEKLFF. In DNA form, the CDR3 reads TGTGCCAGCAGCGGCACAGGGTCTGAAAAACTGTTTTTT.

The J gene is TRBJ2-7, the V gene TRBV27, with 11 bases lining up with TRBD1. V dropped 8 bases and J dropped 6; count of bases not matched to a gene: 9. CDR1 and CDR2 from the germline V gene are MNHEY and SMNVEV (reference sequence). CDR3 length: 14 amino acids. The CDR3 spells CASSLDRGHPEQYF. In DNA form, the CDR3 reads TGTGCCAGCTCTTTGGACAGGGGGCACCCCGAGCAGTACTTC.

This chain joins TRBV10-3 and TRBJ1-1; 10 bases are a match to TRBD1. Germline V gene sequence: CDR1 ENHRY, CDR2 SYGVKD. V lost 6 bases, J lost 8 bases, and 6 bases stayed unmatched. The CDR3 contains 13 residues. The CDR3 DNA reads as TGTGCCATCAGCTCCGACAGGGGGCAAGAAGCTTTCTTT. This encodes CAISSDRGQEAFF.

The chain has TRBV18 and TRBJ2-2, with 10 bases lining up with TRBD1. The CDR3 sequence is 15 residues long. Germline V gene lookup returns CDR1 KGHSH and CDR2 LQKENI. Unmatched junction bases numbered 3, after V lost 3 bases and J lost 5 bases. The CDR3 loop reads CASSPGQGGTGELFF. DNA for the CDR3: TGTGCCAGCTCACCTGGACAGGGGGGAACCGGGGAGCTGTTTTTT. The full variable domain, completed using reference TRBV18 and TRBJ2-2, is NAGVMQNPRHLVRRRGQEARLRCSPMKGHSHVYWYRQLPEEGLKFMVYLQKENIIDESGMPKERFSAEFPKEGPSILRIQQVVRGDSAAYFCASSPGQGGTGELFFGEGSRLTVL.

V and J are TRBV5-1 and TRBJ2-3; D uncertain. V lost 0 bases and J lost 6, with 8 bases in between. This CDR3 is 13 amino acids long. Germline values: CDR1 SGHRS, CDR2 YFSETQ. The CDR3 nucleotides are TGCGCCAGCAGCTTGGCCGGCTTTGATACGCAGTATTTT. Amino acid sequence: CASSLAGFDTQYF.

The chain recombines TRBV5-8 with TRBJ2-2; a possible D gene is TRBD1 (5 bases). Trimming left V 1 base short and J 2 bases short, with 9 bases between. Germline-derived CDR1 and CDR2 are SGHTS and YDEGEE. The CDR3 contains 15 residues. CDR3 in DNA: TGTGCCAGCAGCTTGATAGGGGTTAACACCGGGGAGCTGTTTTTT. Amino acids: CASSLIGVNTGELFF.

The V and J genes are TRBV19 and TRBJ2-7; 9 bases fit TRBD1. CDR3 length: 15 amino acids. Germline CDR1 and CDR2: LNHDA and SQIVND (reference sequence). The J segment lost 3 bases and the V segment lost 5 bases, leaving 8 bases of the junction unmatched. The CDR3 here is CASSPRDRAIYEQYF. CDR3 nucleotides: TGTGCCAGTAGTCCCCGGGACAGGGCTATCTACGAGCAGTACTTC.

V gene TRBV19 combines with J gene TRBJ2-3; 9 nucleotides align to TRBD2. Per germline, CDR1 LNHDA and CDR2 SQIVND (reference sequence). The CDR3 covers 15 residues. V lost 2 bases, J lost 4 bases, and 4 bases stayed unmatched. Here the CDR3 DNA reads TGTGCCAGTAGTATAAGAGCGGGAGGCGCAGATACGCAGTATTTT. It yields the protein CASSIRAGGADTQYF.

The chain has TRBV5-5 and TRBJ2-7; D possibly corresponds to TRBD2 (6 bases). Germline CDR1 reads SGHKS; CDR2 reads YYEKEE (reference sequence). Trimming left V 2 bases short and J 3 bases short, with 18 bases between. The CDR3 runs 16 residues. CDR3 bases: TGTGCCAGCAGCTTCGGGGGACGTATGATGGACTACGAGCAGTACTTC. Translated: CASSFGGRMMDYEQYF.

In this sample, this clone turned up once. V is TRBV19 and J is TRBJ2-1; 9 bases are shared with TRBD2. The CDR3 loop spans 16 amino acids. The trim removed 5 bases at V and 3 bases at J, leaving 8 bases unmatched. Looked up from germline, CDR1 is LNHDA and CDR2 is SQIVND (reference sequence). The DNA for the CDR3 is TGTGCCAGTAGTCCAAAATCTAGCGGGATCTACAATGAGCAGTTCTTC. Protein product: CASSPKSSGIYNEQFF.